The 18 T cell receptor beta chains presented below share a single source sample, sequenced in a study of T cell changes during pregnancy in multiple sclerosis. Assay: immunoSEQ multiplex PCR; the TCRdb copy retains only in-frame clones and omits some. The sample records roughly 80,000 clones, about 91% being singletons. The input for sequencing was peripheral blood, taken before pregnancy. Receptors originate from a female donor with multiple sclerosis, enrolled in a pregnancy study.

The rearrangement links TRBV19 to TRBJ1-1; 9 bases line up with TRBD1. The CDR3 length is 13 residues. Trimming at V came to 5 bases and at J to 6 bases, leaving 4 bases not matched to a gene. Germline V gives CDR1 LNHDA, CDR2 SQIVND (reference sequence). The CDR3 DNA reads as TGTGCCAGTAGTGAGACAGGGGGGGCTGAAGCTTTCTTT. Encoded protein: CASSETGGAEAFF. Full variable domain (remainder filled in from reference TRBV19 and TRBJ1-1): DGGITQSPKYLFRKEGQNVTLSCEQNLNHDAMYWYRQDPGQGLRLIYYSQIVNDFQKGDIAEGYSVSREKKESFPLTVTSAQKNPTAFYLCASSETGGAEAFFGQGTRLTVV.

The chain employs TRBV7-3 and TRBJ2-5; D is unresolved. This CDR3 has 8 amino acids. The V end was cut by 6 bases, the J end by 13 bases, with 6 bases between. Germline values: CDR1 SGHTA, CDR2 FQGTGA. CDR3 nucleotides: TGTGCCAGCAGAACTCCGTACTTC. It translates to CASRTPYF.

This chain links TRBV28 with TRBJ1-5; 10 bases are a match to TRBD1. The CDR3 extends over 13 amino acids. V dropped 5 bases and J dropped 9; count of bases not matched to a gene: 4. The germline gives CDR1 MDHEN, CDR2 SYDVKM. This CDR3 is CASSPGQGLPQHF. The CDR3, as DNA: TGTGCCAGCAGTCCGGGACAGGGGCTGCCCCAGCATTTT.

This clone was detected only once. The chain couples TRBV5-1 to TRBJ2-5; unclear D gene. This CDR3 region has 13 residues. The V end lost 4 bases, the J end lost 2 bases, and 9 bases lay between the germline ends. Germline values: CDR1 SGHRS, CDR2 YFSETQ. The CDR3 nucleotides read TGCGCCAGCAGCCCTACAGTACAAGAGACCCAGTACTTC. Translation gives CASSPTVQETQYF.

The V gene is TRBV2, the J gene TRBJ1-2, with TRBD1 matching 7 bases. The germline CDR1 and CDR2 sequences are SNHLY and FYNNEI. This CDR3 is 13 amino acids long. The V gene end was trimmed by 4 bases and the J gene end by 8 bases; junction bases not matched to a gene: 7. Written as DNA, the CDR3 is TGTGCCAGCAGTGGACAGGGAACTAGCGGCTACACCTTC. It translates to CASSGQGTSGYTF.

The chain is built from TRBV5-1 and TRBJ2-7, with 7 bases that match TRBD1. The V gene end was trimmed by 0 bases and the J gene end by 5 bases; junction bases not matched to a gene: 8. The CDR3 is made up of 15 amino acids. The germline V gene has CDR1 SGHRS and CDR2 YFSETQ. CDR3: CASSLVTTQGDEQYF. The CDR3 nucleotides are TGCGCCAGCAGCTTGGTAACCACTCAGGGGGACGAGCAGTACTTC.

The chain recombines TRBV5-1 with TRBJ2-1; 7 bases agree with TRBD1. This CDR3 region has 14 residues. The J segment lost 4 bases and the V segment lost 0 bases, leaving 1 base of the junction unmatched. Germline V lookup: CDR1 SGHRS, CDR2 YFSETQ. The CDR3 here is CASSLGDSYNEQFF. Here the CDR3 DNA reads TGCGCCAGCAGCTTGGGGGACAGTTACAATGAGCAGTTCTTC.

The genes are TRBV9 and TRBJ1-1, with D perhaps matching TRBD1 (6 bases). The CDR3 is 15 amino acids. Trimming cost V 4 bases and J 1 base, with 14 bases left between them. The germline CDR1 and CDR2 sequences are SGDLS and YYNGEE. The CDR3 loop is CASSPRTDPNTEAFF. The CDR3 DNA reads TGTGCCAGCAGCCCACGGACAGACCCGAACACTGAAGCTTTCTTT.

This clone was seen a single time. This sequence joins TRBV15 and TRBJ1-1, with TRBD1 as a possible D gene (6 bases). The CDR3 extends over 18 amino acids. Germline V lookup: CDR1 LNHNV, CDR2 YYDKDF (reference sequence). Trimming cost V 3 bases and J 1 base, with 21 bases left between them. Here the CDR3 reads CATSRRTVERGRNTEAFF. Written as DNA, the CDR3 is TGTGCCACCAGCAGGAGGACAGTTGAAAGGGGAAGGAACACTGAAGCTTTCTTT.

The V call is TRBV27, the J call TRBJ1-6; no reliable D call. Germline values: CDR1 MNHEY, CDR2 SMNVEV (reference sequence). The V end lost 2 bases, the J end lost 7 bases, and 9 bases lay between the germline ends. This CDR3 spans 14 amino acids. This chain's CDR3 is CASSLPKRNSPLHF. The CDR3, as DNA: TGTGCCAGCAGTTTACCCAAACGGAATTCACCCCTCCACTTT.

The CDR3 sequence is CASSEAQRLNSNQPQHF. The CDR3 bases are TGTGCCAGCAGTGAAGCGCAGAGGCTCAATAGCAATCAGCCCCAGCATTTT. The chain uses TRBV6-1 and TRBJ1-5; D remains unclear. The CDR3 has 17 residues. Trimming removed 0 bases at V and 0 bases at J, with 12 bases between. Germline-derived CDR1 and CDR2 are MNHNS and SASEGT.

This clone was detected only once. CDR3 DNA: TGTGCCAGCAGTTTATCTAAGGGGACAGGGGAACGCGAGCAGTACTTC. This translates into CASSLSKGTGEREQYF. The chain recombines TRBV27 with TRBJ2-7; TRBD1 aligns across 10 bases. Trimming removed 0 bases from V and 6 bases from J; junction bases left unmatched: 8. The CDR3 contains 16 residues. Germline values: CDR1 MNHEY, CDR2 SMNVEV (reference sequence).

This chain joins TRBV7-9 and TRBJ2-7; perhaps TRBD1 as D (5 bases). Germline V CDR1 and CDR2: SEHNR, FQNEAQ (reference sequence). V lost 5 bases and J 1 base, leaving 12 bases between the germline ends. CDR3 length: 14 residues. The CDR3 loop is CASSLSDRSYEQYF. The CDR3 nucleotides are TGTGCCAGCAGCCTAAGTGACAGATCCTACGAGCAGTACTTC.

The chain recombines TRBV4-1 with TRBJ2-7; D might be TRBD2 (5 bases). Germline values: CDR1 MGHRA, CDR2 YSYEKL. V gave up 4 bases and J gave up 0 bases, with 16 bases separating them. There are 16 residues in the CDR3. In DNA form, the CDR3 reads TGCGCCAGCAGCCCCCTAGGCAGGACTGCCTCCTACGAGCAGTACTTC. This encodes CASSPLGRTASYEQYF.

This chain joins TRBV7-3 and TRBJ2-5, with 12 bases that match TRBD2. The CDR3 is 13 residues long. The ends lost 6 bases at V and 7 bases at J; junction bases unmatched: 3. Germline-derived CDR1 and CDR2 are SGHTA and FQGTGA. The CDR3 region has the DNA TGTGCCAGCAGTCCACTAGCGGGGGGGACCCAGTACTTC. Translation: CASSPLAGGTQYF.

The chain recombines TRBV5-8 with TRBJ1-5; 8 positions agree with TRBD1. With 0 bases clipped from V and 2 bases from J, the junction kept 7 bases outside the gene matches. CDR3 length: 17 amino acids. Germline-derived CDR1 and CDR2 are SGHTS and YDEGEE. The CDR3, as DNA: TGTGCCAGCAGCTTGGAGGTCGGGGGACAGGGCAATCAGCCCCAGCATTTT. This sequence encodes CASSLEVGGQGNQPQHF.

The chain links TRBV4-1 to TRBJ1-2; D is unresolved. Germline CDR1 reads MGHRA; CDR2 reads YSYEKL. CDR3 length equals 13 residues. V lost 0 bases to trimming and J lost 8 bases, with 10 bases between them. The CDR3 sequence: CASSQDWALGYTF. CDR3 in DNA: TGCGCCAGCAGCCAAGATTGGGCGTTGGGCTACACCTTC.

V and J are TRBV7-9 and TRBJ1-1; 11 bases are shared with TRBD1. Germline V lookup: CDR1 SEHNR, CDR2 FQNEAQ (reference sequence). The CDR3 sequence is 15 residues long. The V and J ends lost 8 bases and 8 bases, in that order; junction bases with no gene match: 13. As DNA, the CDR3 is TGTGCCAGCGGAGGGGGGACAGGGGGGCTCTTGGAAGCTTTCTTT. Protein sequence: CASGGGTGGLLEAFF.